The clone carrying this TCR beta chain has a handful of counts. Antigen specificity is unknown. The CDR3 runs to 12 residues. V lost 7 bases and J 1 base, leaving 8 bases between the germline ends. Germline V CDR1 and CDR2: SNHLY, FYNNEI. The entry originates in a study of early T cells in non-severe SARS-CoV-2 infection. As for the study in general: Bulk RNA taken from unsorted whole blood was sequenced, leaving chains unpaired. Overall study findings and caveats: Anti-spike CD8 responses were favored by VDJdb matching, which missed private and CD4 specificities.

Unique molecular identifiers were added to individual cDNA molecules. Each CDR3 protein is one row after TCRdb ran MiXCR on the 5' RACE reads. The sample yields some 50,000 distinct CDR3 sequences, about 10% seen once. The V gene is TRBV2, the J gene TRBJ2-7; D gene uncertain. The sequenced sample consisted of whole blood. This TCR came from an adult who was a healthcare worker with PCR-confirmed SARS-CoV-2 infection or an uninfected control (not recorded which). CDR3 amino acids: CASKIQSYEQYF. As DNA, the CDR3 is TGTGCCAGCAAAATACAGTCCTACGAGCAGTACTTC.